Each of the 24 T cell receptor beta chains below was sequenced from the same sample in a study of blood T cell repertoires in COVID-19. The protocol was immunoSEQ multiplex PCR, while the TCRdb copy is restricted to in-frame clones and leaves out a portion. This sample carries about 350,000 clones, almost 90% of them seen once, and the ten largest clones take approximately 0.97%. Sequencing was performed on PBMCs or T cells enriched from blood (not recorded which). The receptors derive from a woman aged 30 to 39 who had been exposed to COVID-19.

This clone appeared a single time. The genes are TRBV27 and TRBJ2-2; TRBD1 matches 9 bases. The length of the CDR3 is 16 residues. Germline trimming cut 4 bases from V and 7 bases from J; bases unmatched to any gene: 10. Germline V lookup: CDR1 MNHEY, CDR2 SMNVEV (reference sequence). As DNA, the CDR3 is TGTGCCAGCAGTTCTCCCGGGACAGGGTATAGCGGGGAGCTGTTTTTT. Amino acids: CASSSPGTGYSGELFF.

The rearrangement links TRBV9 to TRBJ1-2; maybe TRBD1 (5 bases). Trimming stripped 4 bases from V and 10 bases from J, with 14 bases between. Germline V gene sequence: CDR1 SGDLS, CDR2 YYNGEE. The CDR3 runs to 12 residues. For the CDR3, the DNA is TGTGCCAGCAGCTTTCATGGGGCATACTACACCTTC. Its translation: CASSFHGAYYTF.

Concerning this clone: At the DNA level, this CDR3 is encoded by other sequences in the same sample as well. The chain uses TRBV7-3 and TRBJ2-2; TRBD1 aligns across 8 bases. J lost 1 base, V lost 3 bases, and 1 base had no gene match. The germline V gene has CDR1 SGHTA and CDR2 FQGTGA. This CDR3 is 15 amino acids long. CDR3 sequence: CASSLGTGNTGELFF. In DNA, the CDR3 is TGTGCCAGCAGCTTGGGGACAGGGAACACCGGGGAGCTGTTTTTT.

This chain joins TRBV11-2 and TRBJ1-3; possibly TRBD1 for D (6 bases). Germline V gene data show CDR1 as SGHAT and CDR2 as FQNNGV. The CDR3 totals 15 residues. V lost 5 bases and J lost 4, with 15 bases in between. The CDR3 coding sequence is TGTGCCAGCAGCCCAAACCTGGGGGCGGGAAACACCATATATTTT. This sequence encodes CASSPNLGAGNTIYF.

The V gene is TRBV7-9, the J gene TRBJ2-1; D gene ambiguous. This CDR3 spans 15 amino acids. CDR1 is SEHNR and CDR2 is FQNEAQ in the germline V gene (reference sequence). Trimming left V 2 bases short and J 4 bases short, with 12 bases between. The CDR3 DNA is TGTGCCAGCAGCTTATCAGAGTCCGGGTACAATGAGCAGTTCTTC. As protein: CASSLSESGYNEQFF.

This chain uses TRBV12-3 or TRBV12-4 with TRBJ2-3; possible D gene TRBD1, 5 bases. V gave up 1 base and J gave up 6 bases, with 8 bases separating them. The length of the CDR3 is 13 residues. The CDR3 is CASSLGAGDTQYF. Written as DNA, the CDR3 is TGTGCCAGCAGTTTAGGGGCAGGGGATACGCAGTATTTT.

The chain recombines TRBV27 with TRBJ1-1, with D possibly matching TRBD1 (6 bases). V was trimmed by 2 bases and J by 5 bases, leaving 15 bases between them. Germline values: CDR1 MNHEY, CDR2 SMNVEV (reference sequence). CDR3 size: 15 residues. The CDR3 coding sequence is TGTGCCAGCAGTTTAGTGGGGGGGCGGGGGACTGAAGCTTTCTTT. Translation: CASSLVGGRGTEAFF.

Only a few counts were recorded for this clone. This chain links TRBV19 with TRBJ1-5, with TRBD1 matching 9 bases. V shed 3 bases and J 4 bases; nucleotides not matched to a gene: 10. Germline V gene sequence: CDR1 LNHDA, CDR2 SQIVND (reference sequence). The CDR3 is 17 residues long. CDR3: CASSIPGQGSVNQPQHF. CDR3 sequence (DNA): TGTGCCAGTAGTATCCCGGGACAGGGCTCCGTTAATCAGCCCCAGCATTTT.

In its sample, this clone was seen a few times. The V and J genes are TRBV2 and TRBJ2-2; a possible D gene is TRBD1 (6 bases). Germline V gives CDR1 SNHLY, CDR2 FYNNEI. V lost 7 bases, J lost 2 bases, and 11 bases lay in between. The CDR3 runs to 14 residues. The CDR3 region is CASIYRANTGELFF. DNA of the CDR3: TGTGCCAGCATTTACAGGGCTAACACCGGGGAGCTGTTTTTT.

CDR3 DNA sequence: TGTGCCAGCAGCCCTAGCCGGGAAGGGGAGCAGTTCTTC. This encodes CASSPSREGEQFF. This chain joins TRBV12-3 or TRBV12-4 and TRBJ2-1, with TRBD2 as a possible D gene (5 bases). This CDR3 contains 13 residues. V was pared by 6 bases and J by 10 bases, with 16 bases between.

Comment on this clone: The same CDR3 is also encoded by other DNA sequences in this sample. The chain recombines TRBV7-3 with TRBJ2-2; possibly TRBD2 for D (6 bases). This CDR3 has 13 residues. In germline, CDR1 is SGHTA, CDR2 FQGTGA. Trimming cost V 3 bases and J 5 bases, with 7 bases left between them. CDR3 in DNA: TGTGCCAGCAGCTTTAGCGGTACCGGGGAGCTGTTTTTT. This sequence encodes CASSFSGTGELFF.

This clone turned up a few times. This rearrangement joins TRBV12-5 to TRBJ2-3; the D is unclear. The length of the CDR3 is 17 residues. V was pared by 0 bases and J by 0 bases, with 13 bases between. The germline gives CDR1 LGHNT, CDR2 FRNRAP. Written as DNA, the CDR3 is TGTGCTAGTGGTTTGGTATCACTAACCTATAGCACAGATACGCAGTATTTT. Its translation is CASGLVSLTYSTDTQYF.

This clone appeared a single time. This chain uses TRBV18 with TRBJ2-2; perhaps TRBD1 as D (5 bases). Trimming cost V 1 base and J 0 bases, with 6 bases left between them. CDR1 and CDR2 from the germline V gene are KGHSH and LQKENI. The CDR3 is 15 amino acids. CDR3 residues: CASSPLTANTGELFF. For the CDR3, the DNA is TGTGCCAGCTCACCACTGACAGCGAACACCGGGGAGCTGTTTTTT.

The V and J genes are TRBV6-6 and TRBJ2-2, with 11 bases that match TRBD1. The ends lost 6 bases at V and 5 bases at J; junction bases unmatched: 2. The CDR3 contains 14 residues. Germline CDR1 and CDR2: MNHNY and SVGAGI (reference sequence). The CDR3 region has the DNA TGTGCCAGCAGAGGGACAGGGGGGACCGGGGAGCTGTTTTTT. It codes for CASRGTGGTGELFF.

The V call is TRBV6-4, the J call TRBJ1-2; TRBD1 matches 10 bases. Trimming took 3 bases from V and 7 from J; bases not matched to a gene: 8. Germline lookup yields CDR1 MRHNA and CDR2 SNTAGT. CDR3 length equals 15 residues. CDR3 sequence reads: CASSDHGTGAGGYTF. CDR3 nucleotide sequence: TGTGCCAGCAGTGATCACGGGACAGGGGCGGGTGGCTACACCTTC.

This clone appeared a few times. V and J are TRBV5-1 and TRBJ2-5, with D tentatively TRBD2 (6 bases). The germline V gene has CDR1 SGHRS and CDR2 YFSETQ. This CDR3 is 13 amino acids long. V shed 3 bases and J shed 5 bases, with 11 bases lying between them. CDR3 coding DNA: TGCGCCAGCAGCTCCGCGGGAATGGAGACCCAGTACTTC. This sequence encodes CASSSAGMETQYF.

The gene calls are TRBV4-1 and TRBJ1-4, with D tentatively TRBD1 (6 bases). Germline lookup yields CDR1 MGHRA and CDR2 YSYEKL. The CDR3 sequence is 17 residues long. V was shortened by 0 bases and J by 4 bases, with 15 bases between the two germline ends. Here the CDR3 DNA reads TGCGCCAGCAGCCAAGAGCAAAACAGGGCCCATAATGAAAAACTGTTTTTT. Translated: CASSQEQNRAHNEKLFF.

The chain uses TRBV9 and TRBJ2-1; D unclear. In germline, CDR1 is SGDLS, CDR2 YYNGEE. This CDR3 has 14 amino acids. The V end lost 3 bases, the J end lost 5 bases, and 12 bases lay between the germline ends. In DNA, the CDR3 is TGTGCCAGCAGCGGGTACTATACTGACAATGAGCAGTTCTTC. Its translation: CASSGYYTDNEQFF.

The chain recombines TRBV5-1 with TRBJ2-1; 11 positions agree with TRBD2. The CDR3 contains 16 residues. J was trimmed by 7 bases and V by 3 bases; bases with no gene match: 9. Looked up from germline, CDR1 is SGHRS and CDR2 is YFSETQ. CDR3 DNA sequence: TGCGCCAGCAGCTACTTAGCGGGAGGGCCGAGTAATGAGCAGTTCTTC. Encoded protein: CASSYLAGGPSNEQFF.

The chain couples TRBV14 to TRBJ2-3, with 7 bases matching TRBD2. Germline-derived CDR1 and CDR2 are SGHDN and FVKESK. The CDR3 contains 16 residues. The V and J ends lost 0 bases and 6 bases, in that order; junction bases with no gene match: 9. The chain's CDR3 is CASSQDLGGSWDTQYF. CDR3 bases: TGTGCCAGCAGCCAAGATCTGGGCGGGAGTTGGGATACGCAGTATTTT.

V and J are TRBV5-5 and TRBJ2-3; TRBD2 matches at 8 bases. There are 14 residues in the CDR3. Per the germline V gene, CDR1 is SGHKS and CDR2 is YYEKEE (reference sequence). With 4 bases clipped from V and 4 bases from J, the junction kept 5 bases outside the gene matches. CDR3 bases: TGTGCCAGCAGCCCGGGACTAGTACCAGATACGCAGTATTTT. This codes for CASSPGLVPDTQYF. Combining the CDR3 with reference TRBV5-5 and TRBJ2-3 gives the whole variable domain DAGVTQSPTHLIKTRGQQVTLRCSPISGHKSVSWYQQVLGQGPQFIFQYYEKEERGRGNFPDRFSARQFPNYSSELNVNALLLGDSALYLCASSPGLVPDTQYFGPGTRLTVL.

The gene calls are TRBV3-1 (or the pseudogene TRBV3-2) and TRBJ1-1; TRBD1 matches 7 bases. Germline V gene lookup returns CDR1 LGHDT and CDR2 YNNKEL (reference sequence). The CDR3 length is 13 residues. The V segment lost 4 bases and the J segment 10 bases; nucleotides outside the gene matches: 9. The CDR3 DNA follows: TGTGCCAGCAGCCGCCGGGACAGCGGCGGAGCTTTCTTT. It yields the protein CASSRRDSGGAFF.

This chain joins TRBV7-3 and TRBJ2-5, with 10 bases lining up with TRBD1. Germline-derived CDR1 and CDR2 are SGHTA and FQGTGA. J gave up 4 bases and V 5 bases, and 10 bases lay outside the gene matches. This CDR3 is 16 amino acids long. For the CDR3, the DNA is TGTGCCAGCAGCCCTAGGGGACAGGGGTTAGGAGAGACCCAGTACTTC. This translates into CASSPRGQGLGETQYF.

V gene TRBV15 combines with J gene TRBJ1-2, with D uncertain. V lost 0 bases, J lost 4 bases, and 3 bases lay in between. The CDR3 contains 12 residues. CDR1 LNHNV and CDR2 YYDKDF come from the germline V gene (reference sequence). The CDR3 loop reads CATSREAYGYTF. For the CDR3, the DNA is TGTGCCACCAGCAGAGAGGCCTATGGCTACACCTTC.